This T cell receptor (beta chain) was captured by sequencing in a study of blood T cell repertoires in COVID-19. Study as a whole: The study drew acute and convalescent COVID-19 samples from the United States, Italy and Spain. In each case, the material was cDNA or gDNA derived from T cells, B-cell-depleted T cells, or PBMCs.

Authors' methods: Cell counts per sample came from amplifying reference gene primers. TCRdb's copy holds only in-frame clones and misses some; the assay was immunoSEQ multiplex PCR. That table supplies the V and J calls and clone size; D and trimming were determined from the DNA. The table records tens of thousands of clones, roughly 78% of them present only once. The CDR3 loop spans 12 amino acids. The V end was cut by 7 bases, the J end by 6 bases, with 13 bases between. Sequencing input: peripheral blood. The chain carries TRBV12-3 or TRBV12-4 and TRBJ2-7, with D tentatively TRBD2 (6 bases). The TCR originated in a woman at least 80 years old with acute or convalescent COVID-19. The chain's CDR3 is CASTKAGGEQYF. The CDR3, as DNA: TGTGCCAGCACCAAGGCCGGGGGCGAGCAGTACTTC.